This TCR beta chain was documented in a study of blood T cell repertoires in COVID-19. As for the study in general: The origin of the acute and convalescent COVID-19 samples was the United States, Italy and Spain. Nucleic acid was either cDNA or gDNA, and it came from T cells, B-cell-depleted T cells, or PBMCs.

Grouping used clinical history reported by participants in a survey and questionnaire. CDR1 and CDR2 from the germline V gene are SGHTA and FQGNSA. V lost 0 bases, J lost 5 bases, and 5 bases stayed unmatched. CDR3 size: 15 residues. In the authors' methods: Reference gene primer amplification gave nucleated cell count estimates. The table came from immunoSEQ multiplex PCR; TCRdb's copy has only in-frame clones and leaves some out. V and J calls and clone size come straight from that table; D and trimming were deduced from the DNA. The sample contains 200,000 to 250,000 clones, around 88% of which appear only once.

The receptor comes from a woman between 45 and 65 years old with acute COVID-19. The genes are TRBV7-2 and TRBJ1-2; TRBD1 matches at 8 bases. Sequencing was done on a sample of PBMCs or T cells enriched from blood (not recorded which). As DNA, the CDR3 is TGTGCCAGCAGCTTAGCAGGACAGGGCTCTTATGGCTACACCTTC. Translated: CASSLAGQGSYGYTF. Supplemented by reference TRBV7-2 and TRBJ1-2, the full variable domain reads GAGVSQSPSNKVTEKGKDVELRCDPISGHTALYWYRQSLGQGLEFLIYFQGNSAPDKSGLPSDRFSAERTGGSVSTLTIQRTQQEDSAVYLCASSLAGQGSYGYTFGSGTRLTVV.